A single sample gave rise to the 3 T cell receptor beta chains below, sequenced in a study of cytomegalovirus exposure and HLA in healthy donors. The PCR had 60 Vbeta and 13 Jbeta primers. The method was immunoSEQ multiplex PCR; TCRdb's version includes in-frame clones alone and lacks a portion of them. The table records about 200,000 clones, roughly 85% of them present only once. The sequenced sample was PBMCs. The receptors come from a woman aged 25 to 39 in good health and CMV-seropositive.

This clone was seen once. This chain joins TRBV25-1 and TRBJ2-1, with 8 bases aligning to TRBD1. The length of the CDR3 is 14 residues. The junction had 8 bases not matched to a gene; V was cut back by 6 bases and J by 7 bases. CDR1 is MGHDK and CDR2 is SYGVNS in the germline V gene. CDR3 in DNA: TGTGCCAGCAGCGCCGGGACAGGTAAAAATGAGCAGTTCTTC. Its translation is CASSAGTGKNEQFF.

The chain links TRBV10-3 to TRBJ2-7; maybe TRBD2 (5 bases). The CDR3 length is 12 residues. Looked up from germline, CDR1 is ENHRY and CDR2 is SYGVKD. V dropped 6 bases and J dropped 2 bases, with 8 bases sitting between them. The CDR3, as DNA: TGTGCCATCAGCGAACTAGCCTACGAGCAGTACTTC. Translation: CAISELAYEQYF.

The chain combines TRBV6-5 with TRBJ2-3; TRBD2 aligns across 7 bases. The CDR3 is 15 amino acids. Trimming took 6 bases from V and 0 from J; bases not matched to a gene: 6. Germline values: CDR1 MNHEY, CDR2 SVGAGI. As DNA, the CDR3 is TGTGCCAGCAGCTACAGCGGGGCTAGCACAGATACGCAGTATTTT. Amino acid sequence: CASSYSGASTDTQYF.